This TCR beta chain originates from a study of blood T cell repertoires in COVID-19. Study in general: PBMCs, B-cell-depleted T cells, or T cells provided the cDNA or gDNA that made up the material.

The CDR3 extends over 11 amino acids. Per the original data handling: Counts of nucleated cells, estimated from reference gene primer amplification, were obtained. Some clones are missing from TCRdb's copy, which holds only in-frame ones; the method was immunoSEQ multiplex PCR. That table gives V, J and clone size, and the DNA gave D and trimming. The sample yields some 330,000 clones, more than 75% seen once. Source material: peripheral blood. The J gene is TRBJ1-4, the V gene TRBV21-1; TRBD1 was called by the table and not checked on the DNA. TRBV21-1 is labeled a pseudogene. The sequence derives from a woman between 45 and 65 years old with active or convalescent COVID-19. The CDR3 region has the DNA TGTGCCGGAACGACAGGCGAAAAACTGTTTTTT. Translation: CAGTTGEKLFF.